The 18 T cell receptor beta chains below were found in one sample sequenced in a study of regulatory T cells in long-lasting Graves disease. Investigators prepared the TCR beta libraries by applying iRepertoire HTBI primers and Arm-PCR of CDR3 regions. MiXCR was run by TCRdb on the multiplex PCR reads, yielding one entry per CDR3 protein. The table shows 400,000 or so distinct CDR3 sequences, with about a quarter occurring only once. Sample time point: persistent/refractory GD, antithyroid drugs over 5 years with positive TRAb. With RNA extracted from PBMCs as input, the TCR library was made. The specimen was peripheral blood mononuclear cells (PBMCs), collected when the disease was refractory, from a patient treated with antithyroid drugs. The origin of the receptors is a female donor with Graves disease.

Many counts were recorded for this clonotype. This chain uses TRBV7-2 with TRBJ2-7; D possibly corresponds to TRBD2 (5 bases). Trimming pared 4 bases from V and 5 bases from J, leaving 15 bases between. Germline V gene lookup returns CDR1 SGHTA and CDR2 FQGNSA. The CDR3 is 14 amino acids. CDR3 nucleotides: TGTGCCAGCAGCTCCAGAAGTAGCGCCCACGAGCAGTACTTC. Its protein is CASSSRSSAHEQYF.

The V gene is TRBV6-1, the J gene TRBJ2-7; 10 bases line up with TRBD1. Germline loops: CDR1 MNHNS, CDR2 SASEGT. V lost 4 bases to trimming and J lost 4 bases; unmatched junction nucleotides: 7. This CDR3 has 15 amino acids. The DNA of the CDR3 is TGTGCCAGCAGTGGAGACCGGGACAGGGGTTACGAGCAGTACTTC. The encoded protein is CASSGDRDRGYEQYF.

This clonotype was picked up many times. The chain has TRBV20-1 and TRBJ2-5; 8 bases map to TRBD2. The length of the CDR3 is 13 residues. The V gene end was trimmed by 6 bases and the J gene end by 2 bases; junction bases not matched to a gene: 5. CDR1 and CDR2 from the germline V gene are DFQATT and SNEGSKA (reference sequence). The CDR3 DNA is TGCAGTGCCCCCACTAGCGGACAAGAGACCCAGTACTTC. This codes for CSAPTSGQETQYF.

This clonotype has at least ten counts. The V and J genes are TRBV6-5 and TRBJ2-7; D possibly corresponds to TRBD1 (5 bases). Germline V gene lookup returns CDR1 MNHEY and CDR2 SVGAGI. The V end was cut by 0 bases, the J end by 4 bases, with 10 bases between. The CDR3 is made up of 14 amino acids. The CDR3 DNA is TGTGCCAGCAGTTACTCAGACAGACATTACGAGCAGTACTTC. It translates to CASSYSDRHYEQYF.

V is TRBV7-2 and J is TRBJ2-5; 8 positions match TRBD2. Looked up from germline, CDR1 is SGHTA and CDR2 is FQGNSA. CDR3 length: 15 amino acids. V shed 4 bases and J 3 bases; nucleotides not matched to a gene: 7. CDR3 region: CASSSLEAGEETQYF. For the CDR3, the DNA is TGTGCCAGCAGCTCCTTGGAAGCGGGGGAAGAGACCCAGTACTTC. The full variable domain, with the rest looked up from reference TRBV7-2 and TRBJ2-5, is GAGVSQSPSNKVTEKGKDVELRCDPISGHTALYWYRQSLGQGLEFLIYFQGNSAPDKSGLPSDRFSAERTGGSVSTLTIQRTQQEDSAVYLCASSSLEAGEETQYFGPGTRLLVL.

This clonotype has ten or more counts. The rearrangement uses TRBV6-1 and TRBJ1-1; D is unresolved. The germline V gene has CDR1 MNHNS and CDR2 SASEGT. The CDR3 spans 14 residues. Trimming took 4 bases from V and 4 from J, leaving 13 bases between them. CDR3 region: CASSAYWKGTEAFF. The CDR3 nucleotides are TGTGCCAGCAGTGCGTACTGGAAAGGCACTGAAGCTTTCTTT.

This clonotype occurred a few times. The chain links TRBV5-1 to TRBJ1-4; TRBD1 agrees at 7 bases. The germline gives CDR1 SGHRS, CDR2 YFSETQ. V dropped 4 bases and J dropped 10; count of bases not matched to a gene: 16. There are 16 residues in the CDR3. The CDR3 here is CASSTGPTGSPGKLFF. The CDR3 nucleotides are TGCGCCAGCAGCACCGGACCGACAGGGTCTCCGGGAAAACTGTTTTTT.

Many counts were recorded for this clonotype. The chain recombines TRBV2 with TRBJ2-7, with D unclear. Per germline, CDR1 SNHLY and CDR2 FYNNEI. V was trimmed by 3 bases and J by 2 bases, leaving 11 bases between them. This CDR3 has 14 amino acids. For the CDR3, the DNA is TGTGCCAGCAGTGACTCGGACGCTGCCTACGAGCAGTACTTC. Translating it yields CASSDSDAAYEQYF.

This clonotype occurred a few times. V and J are TRBV27 and TRBJ2-7; 9 nucleotides line up with TRBD1. In germline, CDR1 is MNHEY, CDR2 SMNVEV (reference sequence). J was trimmed by 5 bases and V by 0 bases; bases with no gene match: 8. CDR3 size: 16 residues. The CDR3 DNA reads as TGTGCCAGCAGTTTATCCGGGACAGGGAGTCTCGACGAGCAGTACTTC. It specifies CASSLSGTGSLDEQYF.

The rearrangement links TRBV2 to TRBJ1-1; no reliable D call. Germline CDR1 is SNHLY and CDR2 is FYNNEI. V lost 4 bases and J 4 bases, leaving 10 bases between the germline ends. The CDR3 extends over 13 amino acids. CDR3 in amino acids: CASSVRLLTEAFF. CDR3 coding DNA: TGTGCCAGCAGTGTTAGGTTACTCACTGAAGCTTTCTTT.

In its sample, this clonotype was seen many times. This chain joins TRBV28 and TRBJ1-2, with 9 bases identical to TRBD1. This CDR3 is 15 amino acids long. The ends lost 5 bases at V and 7 bases at J; junction bases unmatched: 11. Germline V lookup: CDR1 MDHEN, CDR2 SYDVKM. The CDR3 region has the DNA TGTGCCAGCAGTCAAGCGGGGACAGGGAGTAGTGGCTACACCTTC. This gives the protein CASSQAGTGSSGYTF.

This clonotype was seen many times. The gene calls are TRBV12-3 or TRBV12-4 and TRBJ1-2, with D tentatively TRBD1 (5 bases). The CDR3 loop spans 12 amino acids. Trimming stripped 6 bases from V and 8 bases from J, with 13 bases between. The CDR3 loop reads CASSPSRGGYTF. The CDR3 coding sequence is TGTGCCAGCAGCCCTTCAAGGGGCGGCTACACCTTC.

The V and J genes are TRBV3-1 and TRBJ2-7; the D is unclear. V lost 0 bases to trimming and J lost 2 bases, with 14 bases between them. The length of the CDR3 is 16 residues. CDR1 and CDR2 from the germline V gene are LGHDT and YNNKEL (reference sequence). CDR3 in DNA: TGTGCCAGCAGCCAAGATGATGGCGGACGGGCCTACGAGCAGTACTTC. Its translation is CASSQDDGGRAYEQYF.

In DNA form, the CDR3 reads TGTGCCAGCAGTTACCTACTTACGGACAGGGCGGGCTACACCTTC. Amino acid sequence: CASSYLLTDRAGYTF. The V call is TRBV6-2 or TRBV6-3, the J call TRBJ1-2; 8 bases map to TRBD1. From germline, CDR1 is MNHEY and CDR2 SVGEGT. The CDR3 is 15 amino acids. The ends lost 2 bases at V and 8 bases at J; junction bases unmatched: 10.

The table lists this clonotype with a few counts. The chain recombines TRBV5-1 with TRBJ1-3, with 7 bases that match TRBD1. Germline V gene lookup returns CDR1 SGHRS and CDR2 YFSETQ. V lost 0 bases to trimming and J lost 4 bases; unmatched junction nucleotides: 7. CDR3 length: 16 amino acids. The CDR3 coding sequence is TGCGCCAGCAGCTTGGCCTCGACAGGGTTAGGAAACACCATATATTTT. This translates into CASSLASTGLGNTIYF.

The chain recombines TRBV19 with TRBJ2-7, with 7 bases that match TRBD1. The CDR3 is made up of 14 amino acids. Looked up from germline, CDR1 is LNHDA and CDR2 is SQIVND (reference sequence). The V gene end was trimmed by 6 bases and the J gene end by 2 bases; junction bases not matched to a gene: 7. The CDR3 DNA reads TGTGCCAGTAGCCAAAGGGACAGAGCCTACGAGCAGTACTTC. This encodes CASSQRDRAYEQYF.

The rearrangement links TRBV7-2 to TRBJ2-7; the D is unclear. The CDR3 length is 15 residues. The V end was cut by 0 bases, the J end by 2 bases, with 11 bases between. CDR1 and CDR2 from the germline V gene are SGHTA and FQGNSA. The CDR3 loop reads CASSLALQETYEQYF. CDR3 nucleotides: TGTGCCAGCAGCTTAGCGCTTCAGGAGACCTACGAGCAGTACTTC.

The chain uses TRBV7-6 and TRBJ1-4; no clear D gene. The CDR3 sequence is 17 residues long. Trimming pared 1 base from V and 0 bases from J, leaving 12 bases between. CDR1 SGHVS and CDR2 FNYEAQ come from the germline V gene. CDR3 sequence (DNA): TGTGCCAGCAGCTTAGAAGGAGGGTGGGCAACTAATGAAAAACTGTTTTTT. This translates into CASSLEGGWATNEKLFF.